This passage covers 19 T cell receptor beta chains from one sample sequenced in a study of CD8 T cells in Susac syndrome. Random hexamers primed reverse transcription of about 0.45 to 1 ug RNA. In TCRdb, the immunoSEQ multiplex PCR reads were re-called with MiXCR into one record per CDR3 protein. The sample records about 120,000 distinct CDR3 sequences, 85% to 95% being singletons. Sequencing was performed on CD8+ T cells from PBMCs. The receptors originated from a human donor with Susac syndrome.

The V call is TRBV24-1, the J call TRBJ2-7; 7 positions agree with TRBD2. V trimming: 7 bases; J trimming: 5 bases; junction bases outside the gene matches: 10. Germline V CDR1 and CDR2: KGHDR, SFDVKD. This CDR3 has 14 amino acids. CDR3 residues: CATSGRGEDDEQYF. CDR3 in DNA: TGTGCCACCAGCGGACGGGGGGAGGACGACGAGCAGTACTTC.

This clonotype occurred once. This rearrangement joins TRBV6-6 to TRBJ2-3; 9 bases match TRBD2. Germline loops: CDR1 MNHNY, CDR2 SVGAGI (reference sequence). With V trimmed by 7 bases and J by 3 bases, 8 bases remained unmatched. The CDR3 has 15 residues. The CDR3 region has the DNA TGTGCCAGCAATCGGTGGCGGGGGGGGACAGATACGCAGTATTTT. Protein sequence: CASNRWRGGTDTQYF.

This clonotype came up once. The chain carries TRBV9 and TRBJ2-1; 12 bases fit TRBD2. Germline V gives CDR1 SGDLS, CDR2 YYNGEE. Trimming at V came to 3 bases and at J to 2 bases, leaving 3 bases not matched to a gene. The CDR3 totals 16 residues. For the CDR3, the DNA is TGTGCCAGCAGCGGTCCTAGCGGGGGGGCCTACAATGAGCAGTTCTTC. It specifies CASSGPSGGAYNEQFF.

The genes are TRBV20-1 and TRBJ2-1; 9 bases are shared with TRBD2. Germline V gives CDR1 DFQATT, CDR2 SNEGSKA (reference sequence). The CDR3 sequence is 15 residues long. With 6 bases clipped from V and 0 bases from J, the junction kept 6 bases outside the gene matches. The chain's CDR3 is CSAVAGEYSYNEQFF. In DNA, the CDR3 is TGCAGTGCGGTAGCGGGGGAGTACTCCTACAATGAGCAGTTCTTC.

The CDR3 sequence is CASSRLAGDQNEQFF. The DNA of the CDR3 is TGTGCCAGCAGTCGACTAGCGGGGGACCAGAATGAGCAGTTCTTC. The V gene is TRBV6-1, the J gene TRBJ2-1, with 12 positions matching TRBD2. Trimming cost V 5 bases and J 7 bases; bases outside gene matches: 6. This CDR3 is 15 amino acids long. The germline gives CDR1 MNHNS, CDR2 SASEGT.

The V gene is TRBV29-1, the J gene TRBJ2-5, with 10 bases identical to TRBD1. The CDR3 is 14 amino acids. CDR1 is SQVTM and CDR2 is ANQGSEA in the germline V gene. V was clipped by 7 bases and J by 5 bases; unmatched bases: 10. CDR3 sequence: CSAWTGGPRETQYF. The CDR3 DNA sequence: TGCAGCGCCTGGACAGGGGGACCTCGCGAGACCCAGTACTTC.

This clonotype was seen a few times. The chain couples TRBV27 to TRBJ1-2, with no clear D. The V gene lost 3 bases and the J gene lost 6 bases, with 8 bases spanning the gap. The CDR3 contains 12 residues. Germline V gene sequence: CDR1 MNHEY, CDR2 SMNVEV (reference sequence). The CDR3 coding sequence is TGTGCCAGCAGTTTCGGAGGAGATGGCTACACCTTC. The encoded protein is CASSFGGDGYTF.

The chain uses TRBV6-5 and TRBJ2-5, with D perhaps matching TRBD1 or TRBD2 (6 bases each). CDR1 and CDR2 (germline): MNHEY, SVGAGI. The V end was cut by 6 bases, the J end by 3 bases, with 14 bases between. The CDR3 is 14 amino acids. The CDR3 DNA follows: TGTGCCAGCAGCGTTGTGGGGGGCGAAGAGACCCAGTACTTC. This codes for CASSVVGGEETQYF.

V gene TRBV4-3 combines with J gene TRBJ2-5; D is undetermined. The CDR3 consists of 13 residues. The V gene's germline CDR1 is LGHNA and CDR2 YSLEER. With 3 bases removed from V and 0 bases from J, the gap between germline ends came to 5 bases. CDR3 sequence: CASSHTDQETQYF. CDR3 DNA sequence: TGCGCCAGCAGCCACACAGACCAAGAGACCCAGTACTTC.

The chain carries TRBV5-1 and TRBJ2-5, with a tentative D call TRBD2 (5 bases). Germline lookup yields CDR1 SGHRS and CDR2 YFSETQ. The CDR3 sequence is 14 residues long. CDR3 nucleotide sequence: TGCAGCAGCAGCTTGGAGGCGGACCAAGAGACCCAGTACTTC. It yields the protein CSSSLEADQETQYF. Full variable domain (missing parts from reference TRBV5-1 and TRBJ2-5): KAGVTQTPRYLIKTRGQQVTLSCSPISGHRSVSWYQQTPGQGLQFLFEYFSETQRNKGNFPGRFSGRQFSNSRSEMNVSTLELGDSALYLCSSSLEADQETQYFGPGTRLLVL.

V usage is TRBV7-9 and J usage is TRBJ1-4; TRBD1 agrees at 9 bases. Germline CDR1 is SEHNR and CDR2 is FQNEAQ (reference sequence). The CDR3 length is 19 residues. Losses at the gene ends were 2 bases for V and 1 base for J; bases not matched to a gene: 11. For the CDR3, the DNA is TGTGCCAGCAGCTTACTACAACGGACAGGGGCGGGAACTAATGAAAAACTGTTTTTT. Translation: CASSLLQRTGAGTNEKLFF.

The chain is built from TRBV7-8 and TRBJ1-2; D gene ambiguous. The CDR3 is 12 amino acids. Trimming shortened V by 5 bases and J by 5 bases, and 9 bases separated the two germline ends. Germline V gives CDR1 SGHVS, CDR2 FQNEAQ. Written as DNA, the CDR3 is TGTGCCAGCAGCGATAAAGGGTATGGCTACACCTTC. As protein: CASSDKGYGYTF. Full variable domain (rest looked up from reference TRBV7-8 and TRBJ1-2): GAGVSQSPRYKVAKRGQDVALRCDPISGHVSLFWYQQALGQGPEFLTYFQNEAQLDKSGLPSDRFFAERPEGSVSTLKIQRTQQEDSAVYLCASSDKGYGYTFGSGTRLTVV.

The chain has TRBV29-1 and TRBJ2-2; D uncertain. V was shortened by 5 bases and J by 5 bases, with 6 bases between the two germline ends. Germline V lookup: CDR1 SQVTM, CDR2 ANQGSEA. CDR3 size: 11 residues. CDR3 sequence reads: CSVIRTGELFF. In nucleotides, the CDR3 is TGCAGCGTTATTCGGACCGGGGAGCTGTTTTTT.

The CDR3 nucleotides read TGTGCCTGGAGTCCCGGGGCCTACGAGCAGTACTTC. Translation gives CAWSPGAYEQYF. The chain links TRBV30 to TRBJ2-7; tentatively, D is TRBD2 (5 bases). The V gene lost 2 bases and the J gene lost 2 bases, with 7 bases spanning the gap. The CDR3 is 12 amino acids. Germline CDR1 GTSNPN, CDR2 SVGIG (reference sequence).

This sequence joins TRBV3-1 and TRBJ2-1; 9 nucleotides line up with TRBD1. J was trimmed by 2 bases and V by 1 base; bases with no gene match: 0. Germline V gene sequence: CDR1 LGHDT, CDR2 YNNKEL (reference sequence). The CDR3 loop spans 15 amino acids. Written as DNA, the CDR3 is TGTGCCAGCAGCCAAGGACAGGGGGCCTACAATGAGCAGTTCTTC. Translated, it gives CASSQGQGAYNEQFF.

CDR3 sequence (DNA): TGTGCCAGCAGTTTAGACGGGACAGGGGGCTTCGAGCAGTACTTC. Amino acid sequence: CASSLDGTGGFEQYF. This sequence joins TRBV12-3 or TRBV12-4 and TRBJ2-7, with 12 positions matching TRBD1. The V gene end was trimmed by 1 base and the J gene end by 6 bases; junction bases not matched to a gene: 4. This CDR3 has 15 amino acids.

The CDR3 loop reads CSVEGGHYNEQFF. The CDR3, as DNA: TGCAGCGTTGAAGGGGGGCACTACAATGAGCAGTTCTTC. The chain recombines TRBV29-1 with TRBJ2-1; tentatively, D is TRBD1 (6 bases). The V gene's germline CDR1 is SQVTM and CDR2 ANQGSEA. This CDR3 has 13 residues. V gave up 1 base and J gave up 3 bases, with 7 bases separating them.

The rearrangement joins TRBV7-9 to TRBJ2-1, with 9 bases lining up with TRBD1. There are 15 residues in the CDR3. Germline V gene data show CDR1 as SEHNR and CDR2 as FQNEAQ (reference sequence). The J segment lost 6 bases and the V segment lost 5 bases, leaving 8 bases of the junction unmatched. The CDR3 DNA sequence: TGTGCCAGCAGCCCGGGCCGGACAGGGGTCAATGAGCAGTTCTTC. This sequence encodes CASSPGRTGVNEQFF.

The genes are TRBV29-1 and TRBJ2-1; the match to TRBD2 covers 9 bases. This CDR3 has 11 residues. Germline loops: CDR1 SQVTM, CDR2 ANQGSEA. V lost 4 bases to trimming and J lost 14 bases; unmatched junction nucleotides: 6. In DNA, the CDR3 is TGCAGCGTTGCGGTAGCGGGGGAGAAGTTCTTC. Its translation: CSVAVAGEKFF.